This TCR beta chain was identified during a study of blood T cell repertoires in COVID-19. The wider study: Specimens from acute and convalescent COVID-19 originated in the United States, Italy and Spain. The cDNA or gDNA used as material had been derived from T cells, B-cell-depleted T cells, or PBMCs.

This clone was picked up a small number of times. As originally analysed: For nucleated cells, counts were estimated from reference gene primer amplification. Method: immunoSEQ multiplex PCR; TCRdb's copy keeps in-frame clones and lacks some. That table supplies the V and J calls and clone size; D and trimming were determined from the DNA. The data contain 90,000 to 140,000 clones, roughly 79% of them singletons. CDR1 is SGHTA and CDR2 is FQGTGA in the germline V gene. J lost 4 bases, V lost 3 bases, and 7 bases had no gene match. The CDR3 totals 16 residues. The sequenced sample was peripheral blood. The chain carries TRBV7-3 and TRBJ2-2; 8 bases agree with TRBD1. This clonotype was obtained from a man older than 75 with acute or convalescent COVID-19. The CDR3 DNA sequence: TGTGCCAGCAGCTTGAAGACAGGGGCCGGCACCGGGGAGCTGTTTTTT. This codes for CASSLKTGAGTGELFF.